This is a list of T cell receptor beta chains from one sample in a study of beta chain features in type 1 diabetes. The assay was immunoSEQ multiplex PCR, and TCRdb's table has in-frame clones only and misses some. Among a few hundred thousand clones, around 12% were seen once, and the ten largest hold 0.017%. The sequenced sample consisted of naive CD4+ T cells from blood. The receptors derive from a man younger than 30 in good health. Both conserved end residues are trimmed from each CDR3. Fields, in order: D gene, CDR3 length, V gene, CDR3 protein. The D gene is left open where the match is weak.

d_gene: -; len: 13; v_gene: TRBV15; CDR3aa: ATSTDSLSYNEQF
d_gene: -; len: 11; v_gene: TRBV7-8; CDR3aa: ASSHITSQPQH
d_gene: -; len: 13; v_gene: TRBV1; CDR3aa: TSSLRRIAKNIQY
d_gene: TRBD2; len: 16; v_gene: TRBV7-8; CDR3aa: ASSSNRLAGGPNYEQY
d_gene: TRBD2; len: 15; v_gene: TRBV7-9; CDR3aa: ASSRTTPSGGYETQY
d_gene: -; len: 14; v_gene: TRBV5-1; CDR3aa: ASSLAPGNGGDTQY
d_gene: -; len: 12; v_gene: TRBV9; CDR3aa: ASSAPLASNEQF
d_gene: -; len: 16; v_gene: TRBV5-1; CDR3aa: ASSNLPAWGDRTYEQY
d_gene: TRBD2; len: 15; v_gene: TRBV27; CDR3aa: ASSFMQDRLAGYEQY
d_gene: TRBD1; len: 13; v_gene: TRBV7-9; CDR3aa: ASSFPGQGGKAQF
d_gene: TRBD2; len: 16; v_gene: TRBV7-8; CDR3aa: ASSLAGLSGGDSDTQY
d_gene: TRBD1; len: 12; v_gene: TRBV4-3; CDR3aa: ASSHDRVGYGYT
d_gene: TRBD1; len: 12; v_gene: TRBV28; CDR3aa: ASRGTGGSYEQY
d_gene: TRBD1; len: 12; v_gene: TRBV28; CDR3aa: ASSLDRALGEQY
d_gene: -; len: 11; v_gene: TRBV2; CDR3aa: ASRTRGDQPQH
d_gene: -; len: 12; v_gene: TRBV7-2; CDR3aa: ASSHGGGPYEQY
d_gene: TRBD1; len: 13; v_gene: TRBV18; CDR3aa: ASSPQRTGRETQY
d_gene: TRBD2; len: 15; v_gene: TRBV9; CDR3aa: ASSALTSGRLTDTQY
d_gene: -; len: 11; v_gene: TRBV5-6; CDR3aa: ASSLVPGDEQF
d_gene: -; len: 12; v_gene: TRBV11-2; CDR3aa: ASSLVAGNTEAF
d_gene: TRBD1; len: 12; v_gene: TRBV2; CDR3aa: ASTGQGGQEEQY
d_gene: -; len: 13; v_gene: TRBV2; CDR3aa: ASSEGRGLIQPQH
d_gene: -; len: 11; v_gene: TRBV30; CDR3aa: AWQAEGDYGYT
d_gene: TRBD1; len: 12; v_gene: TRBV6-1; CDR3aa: ASSRDRVADTQY
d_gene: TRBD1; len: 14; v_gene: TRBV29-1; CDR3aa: SVEVPRDRAGQPQH
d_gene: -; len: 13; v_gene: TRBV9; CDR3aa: ASSDGRVVTDTQY
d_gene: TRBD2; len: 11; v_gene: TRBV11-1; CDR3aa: ASKGGGTGELF
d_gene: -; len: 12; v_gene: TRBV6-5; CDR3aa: ASSLGQRNQPQH
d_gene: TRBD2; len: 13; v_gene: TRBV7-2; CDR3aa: ASSLNGRGTDTQY
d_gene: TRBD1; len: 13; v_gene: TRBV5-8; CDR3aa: ASSLGQGYNQPQH
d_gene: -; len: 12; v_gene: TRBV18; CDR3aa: ASSESSGANVLT
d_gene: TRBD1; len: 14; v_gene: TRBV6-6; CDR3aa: ASSYPGQGARNEQY
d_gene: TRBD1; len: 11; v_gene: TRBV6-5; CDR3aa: ASRQGLYSEQY
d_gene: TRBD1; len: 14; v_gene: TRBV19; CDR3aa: ASSLQGQGSNQPQH
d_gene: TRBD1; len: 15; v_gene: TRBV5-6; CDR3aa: ASSLDRGTPSGTEAF
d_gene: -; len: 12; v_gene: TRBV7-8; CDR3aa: ASSRTEENTEAF
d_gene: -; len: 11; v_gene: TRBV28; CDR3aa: ASSFPGYYGYT
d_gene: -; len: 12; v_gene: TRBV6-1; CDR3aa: ASSETDSNQPQH
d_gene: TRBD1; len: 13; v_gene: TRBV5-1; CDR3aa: ASSLAGGMWTEAF
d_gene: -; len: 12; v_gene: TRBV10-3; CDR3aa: AISESEDYNEQF
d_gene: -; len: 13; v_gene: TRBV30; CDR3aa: AWSFGGSATYEQY
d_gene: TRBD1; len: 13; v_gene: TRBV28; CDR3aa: ASRTQGAGSYEQY
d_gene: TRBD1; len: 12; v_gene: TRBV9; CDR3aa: ASSVGTASQTQY
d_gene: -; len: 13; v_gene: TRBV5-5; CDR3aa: ASKRDLADNTEAF
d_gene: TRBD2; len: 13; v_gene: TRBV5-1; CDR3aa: ASSTGTSSYNEQF
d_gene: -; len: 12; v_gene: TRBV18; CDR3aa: ASSPPATNNEQF
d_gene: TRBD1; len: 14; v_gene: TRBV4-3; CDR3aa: ASSSRTGGTNYGYT
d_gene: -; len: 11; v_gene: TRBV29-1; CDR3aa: SVDLQFTGELF
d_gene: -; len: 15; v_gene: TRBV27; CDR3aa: ASSYRNRVPSTDTQY
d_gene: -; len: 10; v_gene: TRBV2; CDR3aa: ASTSGNYGYT
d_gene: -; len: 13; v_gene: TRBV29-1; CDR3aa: SVDSRGSGANVLT
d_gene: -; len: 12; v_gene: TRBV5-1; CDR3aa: ASSSGDLPTEQY
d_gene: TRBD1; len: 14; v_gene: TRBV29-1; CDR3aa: SADGQGLTGANVLT
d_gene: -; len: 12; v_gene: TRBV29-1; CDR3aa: SGGGGKGMDTQY
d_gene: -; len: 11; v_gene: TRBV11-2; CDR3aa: ASSRGGAYEQY
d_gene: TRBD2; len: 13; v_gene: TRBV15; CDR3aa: ATSSPSGGVETQY
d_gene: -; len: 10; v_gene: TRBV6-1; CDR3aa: ASRADMYEQY
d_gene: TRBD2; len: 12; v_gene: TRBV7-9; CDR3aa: ASSMTSGTDTQY
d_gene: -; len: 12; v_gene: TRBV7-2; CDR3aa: ASSLSAGGETQY